In this sample, the clone carrying this TCR beta chain turned up many times. No antigen is known for it. Using a J-beta primer mix together with a sample-barcoded 5' primer, a second PCR was run for about 7 to 12 cycles. Every molecule of cDNA carried a tag from a template-switch adaptor with 12 random nucleotides. TCRdb analysed the 5' RACE reads with MiXCR anew, one entry per CDR3 protein. The top ten hold over 10% of the sample, which has around 850,000 distinct CDR3 sequences, about 37% seen once. These data are taken from a study of blood T cells in healthy people across ages. Study results and caveats: Conclusively comparing naive with antigen-experienced cells was impossible with unsorted PBMCs.

The length of the CDR3 is 13 residues. Germline V gene lookup returns CDR1 LGHNA and CDR2 YSLEER. The specimen sequenced was blood. This TCR derives from a man aged 18 to 29 in good health. This chain joins TRBV4-3 and TRBJ2-3; maybe TRBD1 (6 bases). The J call is in doubt because the DNA end fits TRBJ2-5 better. CDR3 in DNA: TGCGCCAGCAGCCAACTCAAGGGGGACACCCAGTACTTC. It translates to CASSQLKGDTQYF.